The clone carrying this T cell receptor beta chain occurred a few times. The data are from a study of blood T cell repertoires in COVID-19. Across the whole study: In each case, the material was cDNA or gDNA derived from T cells, B-cell-depleted T cells, or PBMCs.

Original analysis: Reference gene primers were amplified, and this amplification served to estimate nucleated cell counts. Generated by immunoSEQ multiplex PCR, the TCRdb table keeps only in-frame clones and is missing some. That table furnishes V, J and clone size, whereas the DNA furnished D and trimming. The sample consists of 70,000 to 95,000 clones, 75% to 90% of them appearing once. Germline V gene lookup returns CDR1 DFQATT and CDR2 SNEGSKA (reference sequence). This CDR3 region has 11 residues. Trimming removed 1 base at V and 5 bases at J, with 6 bases between. The TCR was taken from a woman aged 35 to 49 with active or convalescent COVID-19. The J gene is TRBJ2-7, the V gene TRBV20-1; no firm D call. Sequencing used peripheral blood. DNA of the CDR3: TGCAGTGCTAGAGTAGCCCACGAGCAGTACTTC. Its translation is CSARVAHEQYF.